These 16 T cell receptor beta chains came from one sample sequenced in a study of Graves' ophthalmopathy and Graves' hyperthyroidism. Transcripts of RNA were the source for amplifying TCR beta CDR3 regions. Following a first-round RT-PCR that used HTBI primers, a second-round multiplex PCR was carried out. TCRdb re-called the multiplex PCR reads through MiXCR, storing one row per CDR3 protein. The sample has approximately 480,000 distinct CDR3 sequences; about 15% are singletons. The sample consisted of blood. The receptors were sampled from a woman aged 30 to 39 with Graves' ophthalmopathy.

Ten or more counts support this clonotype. The CDR3 protein is CASSLDPGGNQPQHF. DNA of the CDR3: TGCGCCAGCAGCTTAGACCCTGGGGGCAATCAGCCCCAGCATTTT. This chain uses TRBV5-1 with TRBJ1-5; D uncertain. Germline CDR1 and CDR2: SGHRS and YFSETQ. V lost 2 bases and J 2 bases, leaving 11 bases between the germline ends. CDR3 length equals 15 residues. Based on the CDR3 plus reference TRBV5-1 and TRBJ1-5, the full variable domain is KAGVTQTPRYLIKTRGQQVTLSCSPISGHRSVSWYQQTPGQGLQFLFEYFSETQRNKGNFPGRFSGRQFSNSRSEMNVSTLELGDSALYLCASSLDPGGNQPQHFGDGTRLSIL.

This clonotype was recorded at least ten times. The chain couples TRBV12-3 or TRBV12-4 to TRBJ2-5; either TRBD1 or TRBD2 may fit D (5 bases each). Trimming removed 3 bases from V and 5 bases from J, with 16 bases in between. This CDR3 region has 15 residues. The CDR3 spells CASSFPGTPGETQYF. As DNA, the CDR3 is TGTGCCAGCAGTTTCCCCGGGACGCCGGGCGAGACCCAGTACTTC.

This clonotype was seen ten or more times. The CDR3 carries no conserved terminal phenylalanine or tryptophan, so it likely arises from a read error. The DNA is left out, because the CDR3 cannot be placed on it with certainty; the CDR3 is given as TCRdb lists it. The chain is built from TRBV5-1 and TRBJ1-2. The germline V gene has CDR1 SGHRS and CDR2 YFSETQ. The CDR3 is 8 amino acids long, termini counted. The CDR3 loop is CASTGTPL.

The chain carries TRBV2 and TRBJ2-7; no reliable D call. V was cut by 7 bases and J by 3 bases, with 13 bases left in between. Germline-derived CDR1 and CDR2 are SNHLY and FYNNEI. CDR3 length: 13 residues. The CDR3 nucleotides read TGTGCCAGCACTGGTCCCTTTAACTACGAGCAGTACTTC. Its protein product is CASTGPFNYEQYF.

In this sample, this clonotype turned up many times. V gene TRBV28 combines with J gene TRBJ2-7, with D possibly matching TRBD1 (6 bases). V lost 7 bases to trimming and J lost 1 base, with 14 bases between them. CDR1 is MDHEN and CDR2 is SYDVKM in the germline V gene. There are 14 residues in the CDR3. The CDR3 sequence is CASTTTGGSYEQYF. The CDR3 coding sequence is TGTGCCAGCACCACGACAGGTGGATCCTACGAGCAGTACTTC.

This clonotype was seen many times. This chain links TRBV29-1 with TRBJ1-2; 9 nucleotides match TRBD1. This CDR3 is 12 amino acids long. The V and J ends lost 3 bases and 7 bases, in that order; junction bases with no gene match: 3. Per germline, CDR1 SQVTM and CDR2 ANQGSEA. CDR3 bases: TGCAGCGTTGATGGGGGACAGGGTGGCTACACCTTC. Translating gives CSVDGGQGGYTF.

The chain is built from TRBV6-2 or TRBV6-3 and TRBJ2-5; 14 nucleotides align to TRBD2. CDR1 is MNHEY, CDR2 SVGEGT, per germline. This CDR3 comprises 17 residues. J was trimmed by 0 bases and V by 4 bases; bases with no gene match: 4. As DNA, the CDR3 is TGTGCCAGCAGTTCCCCGGGACTAGCGGGAGACCAAGAGACCCAGTACTTC. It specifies CASSSPGLAGDQETQYF.

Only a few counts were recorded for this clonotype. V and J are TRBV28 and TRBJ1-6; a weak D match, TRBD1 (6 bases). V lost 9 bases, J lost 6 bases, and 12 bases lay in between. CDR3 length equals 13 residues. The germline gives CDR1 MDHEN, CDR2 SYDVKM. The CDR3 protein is CASQGPLNSPLHF. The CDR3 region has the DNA TGTGCCAGTCAGGGGCCACTTAATTCACCCCTCCACTTT.

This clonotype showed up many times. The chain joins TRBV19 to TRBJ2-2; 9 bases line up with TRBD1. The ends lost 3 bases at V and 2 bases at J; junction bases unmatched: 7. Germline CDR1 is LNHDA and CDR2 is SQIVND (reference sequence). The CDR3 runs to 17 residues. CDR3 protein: CASSIGPGQGNTGELFF. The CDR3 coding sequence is TGTGCCAGTAGTATTGGTCCGGGACAGGGTAACACCGGGGAGCTGTTTTTT.

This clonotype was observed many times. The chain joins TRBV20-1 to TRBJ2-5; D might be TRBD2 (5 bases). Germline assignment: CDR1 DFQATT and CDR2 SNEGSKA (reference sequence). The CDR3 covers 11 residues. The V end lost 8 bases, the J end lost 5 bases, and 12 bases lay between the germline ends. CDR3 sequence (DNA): TGCAGTCGCGGAGGTTGGGAGACCCAGTACTTC. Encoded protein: CSRGGWETQYF.

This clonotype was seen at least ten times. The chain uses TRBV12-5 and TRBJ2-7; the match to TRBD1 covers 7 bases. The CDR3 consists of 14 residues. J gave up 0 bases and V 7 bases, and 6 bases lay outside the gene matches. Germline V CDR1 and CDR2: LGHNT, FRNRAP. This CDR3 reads CASADDRDSYEQYF. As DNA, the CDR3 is TGTGCTAGTGCTGACGACAGGGACTCCTACGAGCAGTACTTC.

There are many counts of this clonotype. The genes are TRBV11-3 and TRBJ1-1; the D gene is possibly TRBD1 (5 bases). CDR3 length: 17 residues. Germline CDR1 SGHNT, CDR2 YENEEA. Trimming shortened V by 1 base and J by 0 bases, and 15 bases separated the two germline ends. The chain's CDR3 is CASSLGGPSSMNTEAFF. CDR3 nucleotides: TGTGCCAGCAGCTTAGGGGGACCGTCCTCAATGAACACTGAAGCTTTCTTT.

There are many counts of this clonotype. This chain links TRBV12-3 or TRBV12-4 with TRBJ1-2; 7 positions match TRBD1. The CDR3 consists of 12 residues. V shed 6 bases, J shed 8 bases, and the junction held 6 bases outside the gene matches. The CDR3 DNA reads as TGTGCCAGCAGCTCCGGGACAGTGGGCTACACCTTC. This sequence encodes CASSSGTVGYTF.

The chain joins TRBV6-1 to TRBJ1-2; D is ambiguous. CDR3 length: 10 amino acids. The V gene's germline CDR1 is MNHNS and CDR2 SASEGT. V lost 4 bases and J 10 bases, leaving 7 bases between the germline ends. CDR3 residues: CASSGRVYTF. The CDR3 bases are TGTGCCAGCAGTGGGCGTGTCTACACCTTC.

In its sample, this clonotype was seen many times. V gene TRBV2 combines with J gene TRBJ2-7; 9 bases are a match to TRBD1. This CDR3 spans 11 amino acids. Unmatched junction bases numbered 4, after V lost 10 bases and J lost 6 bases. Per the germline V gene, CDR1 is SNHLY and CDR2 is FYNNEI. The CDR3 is CATGQGSEQYF. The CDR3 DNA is TGTGCCACGGGACAGGGAAGCGAGCAGTACTTC.

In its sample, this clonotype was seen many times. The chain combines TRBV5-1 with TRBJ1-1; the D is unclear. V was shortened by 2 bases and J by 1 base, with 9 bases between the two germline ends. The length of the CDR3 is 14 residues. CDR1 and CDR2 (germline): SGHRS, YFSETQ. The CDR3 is CASSLRPKNTEAFF. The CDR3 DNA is TGCGCCAGCAGCTTACGTCCCAAGAACACTGAAGCTTTCTTT.